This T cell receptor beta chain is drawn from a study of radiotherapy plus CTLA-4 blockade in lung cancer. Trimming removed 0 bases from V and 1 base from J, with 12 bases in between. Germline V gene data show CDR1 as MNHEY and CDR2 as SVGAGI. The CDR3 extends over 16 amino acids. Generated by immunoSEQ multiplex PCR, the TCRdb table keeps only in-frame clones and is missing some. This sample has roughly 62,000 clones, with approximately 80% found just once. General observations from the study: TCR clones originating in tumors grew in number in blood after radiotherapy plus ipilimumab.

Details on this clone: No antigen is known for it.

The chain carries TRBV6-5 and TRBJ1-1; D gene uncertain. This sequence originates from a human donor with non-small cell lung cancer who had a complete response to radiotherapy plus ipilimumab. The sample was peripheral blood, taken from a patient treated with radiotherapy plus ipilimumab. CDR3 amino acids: CASSYSKFLGNTEAFF. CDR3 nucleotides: TGTGCCAGCAGTTACTCGAAATTCCTGGGGAACACTGAAGCTTTCTTT.